What follows are 28 T cell receptor beta chains derived from one specimen sequenced in a study of preoperative IRX-2 immunotherapy in early breast cancer. Here immunoSEQ multiplex PCR was the method, and the copy in TCRdb shows in-frame clones only, minus some. The sample shows about 26,000 clones, 90% of them seen only once. Treatment defined: preoperative locoregional IRX-2 cytokine immunotherapy. This sample was obtained from a patient treated with IRX-2 immunotherapy. The receptors were gathered from a human donor with breast cancer.

The chain combines TRBV29-1 with TRBJ2-1, with a possible D match to TRBD1 (7 bases). Trimming removed 6 bases from V and 8 bases from J, with 17 bases in between. This CDR3 is built from 13 residues. The germline V gene encodes CDR1 SQVTM and CDR2 ANQGSEA. The CDR3 protein is CSVGRRGLDEQFF. DNA of the CDR3: TGCAGCGTAGGGAGGAGGGGGCTGGATGAGCAGTTCTTC.

The chain recombines TRBV5-1 with TRBJ1-1; unclear D gene. This CDR3 has 15 amino acids. V was cut by 0 bases and J by 1 base, with 10 bases left in between. The V gene's germline CDR1 is SGHRS and CDR2 YFSETQ. Here the CDR3 reads CASSLVGQRNTEAFF. DNA for the CDR3: TGCGCCAGCAGCTTGGTCGGGCAGAGGAACACTGAAGCTTTCTTT.

The V and J genes are TRBV5-6 and TRBJ1-5, with unresolved D. Germline V gene sequence: CDR1 SGHDT, CDR2 YYEEEE. The CDR3 consists of 14 residues. The V end lost 1 base, the J end lost 2 bases, and 7 bases lay between the germline ends. Here the CDR3 reads CASSLMARNQPQHF. The CDR3, as DNA: TGTGCCAGCAGCTTGATGGCCCGCAATCAGCCCCAGCATTTT.

This sequence joins TRBV27 and TRBJ1-6; the D gene is possibly TRBD1 (5 bases). V lost 2 bases, J lost 7 bases, and 9 bases lay in between. The CDR3 totals 14 residues. The germline V gene encodes CDR1 MNHEY and CDR2 SMNVEV (reference sequence). This CDR3 is CASSLNRLNSPLHF. The CDR3 nucleotides read TGTGCCAGCAGTTTAAACAGGCTGAATTCACCCCTCCACTTT.

The chain carries TRBV18 and TRBJ1-1; the D gene is possibly TRBD1 (6 bases). The V gene lost 2 bases and the J gene lost 2 bases, with 15 bases spanning the gap. The CDR3 covers 16 residues. Looked up from germline, CDR1 is KGHSH and CDR2 is LQKENI. The CDR3 region has the DNA TGTGCCAGCTCACCATCACAGGGATCTGCAAACACTGAAGCTTTCTTT. Translated: CASSPSQGSANTEAFF.

V gene TRBV9 combines with J gene TRBJ2-7, with TRBD2 matching over 8 bases. The germline V gene encodes CDR1 SGDLS and CDR2 YYNGEE. The CDR3 contains 17 residues. The J segment lost 0 bases and the V segment lost 0 bases, leaving 8 bases of the junction unmatched. The DNA for the CDR3 is TGTGCCAGCAGCGTAGCGCCGTTAGCGGGAATCTCCTACGAGCAGTACTTC. This sequence encodes CASSVAPLAGISYEQYF.

The chain is built from TRBV25-1 and TRBJ2-3; D is perhaps TRBD2 (5 bases). This CDR3 has 15 amino acids. Germline CDR1 and CDR2: MGHDK and SYGVNS. Between the trimmed V and J ends, which lost 8 bases and 1 base, there was a span of 16 bases. The CDR3 DNA reads TGTGCCAGCCTAGCCGACTCCAGCCGCACAGATACGCAGTATTTT. It encodes CASLADSSRTDTQYF.

This sequence joins TRBV11-2 and TRBJ2-7, with 8 positions matching TRBD2. The CDR3 loop spans 14 amino acids. Germline V gives CDR1 SGHAT, CDR2 FQNNGV. Trimming at V came to 5 bases and at J to 2 bases, leaving 5 bases not matched to a gene. CDR3 region: CASSLAGGPYEQYF. In DNA, the CDR3 is TGTGCCAGCAGCCTCGCGGGGGGACCCTACGAGCAGTACTTC.

CDR3 sequence reads: CASSPRTSGSRYEQFF. The DNA of the CDR3 is TGTGCCAGCAGCCCGAGGACTAGCGGGAGTCGCTATGAGCAGTTCTTC. The V call is TRBV7-8, the J call TRBJ2-1; 13 nucleotides align to TRBD2. J was trimmed by 8 bases and V by 5 bases; bases with no gene match: 9. The germline gives CDR1 SGHVS, CDR2 FQNEAQ. The CDR3 spans 16 residues.

V is TRBV7-6 and J is TRBJ2-5; D is undetermined. The ends were cut back, 5 bases at V and 5 bases at J, with 12 bases in the middle. The CDR3 length is 13 residues. Germline V gene lookup returns CDR1 SGHVS and CDR2 FNYEAQ. The CDR3 DNA sequence: TGTGCCAGCAGCCCCCTATTTAGCGAGACCCAGTACTTC. Amino acids: CASSPLFSETQYF.

This chain uses TRBV5-5 with TRBJ2-1; D is unclear. The CDR3 is made up of 17 amino acids. CDR1 is SGHKS and CDR2 is YYEKEE in the germline V gene (reference sequence). V lost 1 base and J lost 1, with 15 bases in between. The CDR3 DNA follows: TGTGCCAGCAGCTTGCCCGTGACATCTAATTCCTACAATGAGCAGTTCTTC. Residues: CASSLPVTSNSYNEQFF.

The chain joins TRBV5-5 to TRBJ2-7; perhaps TRBD1 as D (7 bases). This CDR3 spans 15 amino acids. Trimming stripped 0 bases from V and 4 bases from J, with 14 bases between. Germline CDR1 is SGHKS and CDR2 is YYEKEE (reference sequence). CDR3: CASSLEGAGGYEQYF. The CDR3 DNA reads as TGTGCCAGCAGCTTGGAAGGGGCAGGGGGGTACGAGCAGTACTTC.

V is TRBV19 and J is TRBJ1-1; tentatively, D is TRBD1 (5 bases). Germline V gene lookup returns CDR1 LNHDA and CDR2 SQIVND (reference sequence). The CDR3 spans 14 residues. V lost 5 bases to trimming and J lost 4 bases, with 14 bases between them. This CDR3 is CASSDSSPGTEAFF. CDR3 in DNA: TGTGCCAGTAGTGACAGCTCTCCGGGCACTGAAGCTTTCTTT.

The J gene is TRBJ2-1, the V gene TRBV7-9; maybe TRBD2 (5 bases). CDR3 length equals 13 residues. The ends were cut back, 6 bases at V and 3 bases at J, with 9 bases in the middle. Germline CDR1 SEHNR, CDR2 FQNEAQ (reference sequence). The CDR3 nucleotides are TGTGCCAGCAGACGAGCGGACTACAATGAGCAGTTCTTC. The encoded protein is CASRRADYNEQFF.

This rearrangement joins TRBV29-1 to TRBJ2-5; 7 nucleotides agree with TRBD2. The better agreement between TRBJ2-7 and the DNA end casts doubt on the J call. The germline gives CDR1 SQVTM, CDR2 ANQGSEA. The CDR3 length is 14 residues. CDR3 DNA sequence: TGCAGCGTTGCTCCGGGGGGTAGCTCCTACGAGCAGTACTTC. This encodes CSVAPGGSSYEQYF.

This clone was found once. The chain joins TRBV19 to TRBJ1-1; D call uncertain. The V and J ends lost 6 bases and 3 bases respectively, with 14 bases between them. The CDR3 has 14 residues. Germline values: CDR1 LNHDA, CDR2 SQIVND (reference sequence). This CDR3 reads CASRFVGVDTEAFF. Here the CDR3 DNA reads TGTGCCAGTAGGTTTGTAGGAGTAGACACTGAAGCTTTCTTT.

The V gene is TRBV6-4, the J gene TRBJ2-5; no clear D gene. The ends were cut back, 2 bases at V and 5 bases at J, with 12 bases in the middle. CDR1 and CDR2 from the germline V gene are MRHNA and SNTAGT. CDR3 length equals 14 residues. CDR3 protein: CASSDRVVGETQYF. CDR3 in DNA: TGTGCCAGCAGTGACCGTGTCGTAGGGGAGACCCAGTACTTC.

This sequence joins TRBV5-4 and TRBJ2-3; 9 nucleotides line up with TRBD2. With V trimmed by 5 bases and J by 10 bases, 14 bases remained unmatched. The CDR3 spans 15 residues. Germline V lookup: CDR1 SGHNT, CDR2 YYREEE (reference sequence). Here the CDR3 reads CASRFSRRGGGAQYF. CDR3 nucleotide sequence: TGTGCCAGCAGGTTCAGTCGCCGGGGCGGGGGGGCGCAGTATTTT.

The J gene is TRBJ1-2, the V gene TRBV6-1; no clear D gene. CDR3 size: 13 residues. The V and J ends lost 2 bases and 8 bases respectively, with 12 bases between them. The germline CDR1 and CDR2 sequences are MNHNS and SASEGT. CDR3 residues: CASSENEGPGYTF. In DNA, the CDR3 is TGTGCCAGCAGTGAAAACGAGGGTCCAGGCTACACCTTC.

The rearrangement links TRBV19 to TRBJ1-3; D is perhaps TRBD1 (5 bases). The germline gives CDR1 LNHDA, CDR2 SQIVND (reference sequence). This CDR3 is built from 14 residues. The V and J ends lost 7 bases and 0 bases respectively, with 10 bases between them. CDR3 sequence reads: CASMGRPSGNTIYF. For the CDR3, the DNA is TGTGCCAGTATGGGACGGCCCTCTGGAAACACCATATATTTT.

The V call is TRBV7-2, the J call TRBJ2-3; possible D gene TRBD1, 6 bases. This CDR3 has 14 residues. CDR1 and CDR2 from the germline V gene are SGHTA and FQGNSA. Between the trimmed V and J ends, which lost 5 bases and 3 bases, there was a span of 12 bases. The CDR3 region is CASSRQVGTDTQYF. CDR3 bases: TGTGCCAGCAGCCGACAGGTTGGGACAGATACGCAGTATTTT.

The chain employs TRBV30 and TRBJ2-5, with D uncertain. Between the trimmed V and J ends, which lost 2 bases and 5 bases, there was a span of 6 bases. Germline values: CDR1 GTSNPN, CDR2 SVGIG (reference sequence). The CDR3 length is 11 residues. Written as DNA, the CDR3 is TGTGCCTGGAGTCCATCTGAGACCCAGTACTTC. It encodes CAWSPSETQYF.

This chain uses TRBV5-1 with TRBJ2-1, with TRBD2 identical over 7 bases. Per germline, CDR1 SGHRS and CDR2 YFSETQ. Trimming took 4 bases from V and 3 from J; bases not matched to a gene: 13. The CDR3 sequence is 17 residues long. CDR3 bases: TGCGCCAGCAGCCGCACGGGGGGACTGAGGGACTACAATGAGCAGTTCTTC. It translates to CASSRTGGLRDYNEQFF.

This clone was detected once. This sequence joins TRBV28 and TRBJ2-7, with 7 bases lining up with TRBD2. The length of the CDR3 is 16 residues. J was trimmed by 1 base and V by 6 bases; bases with no gene match: 12. Looked up from germline, CDR1 is MDHEN and CDR2 is SYDVKM. CDR3 region: CASSLRGLAVSYEQYF. The DNA of the CDR3 is TGTGCCAGCAGCCTTCGGGGCCTAGCGGTGTCCTACGAGCAGTACTTC.

The chain uses TRBV6-6 and TRBJ1-1; 8 positions match TRBD1. Germline V gene sequence: CDR1 MNHNY, CDR2 SVGAGI (reference sequence). The CDR3 has 14 amino acids. The V gene end was trimmed by 6 bases and the J gene end by 3 bases; junction bases not matched to a gene: 6. Here the CDR3 reads CASRTGEGDTEAFF. The CDR3 DNA is TGTGCCAGCAGGACAGGGGAAGGAGACACTGAAGCTTTCTTT.

The chain couples TRBV15 to TRBJ2-3, with 12 bases identical to TRBD2. CDR3 size: 17 residues. The V segment lost 3 bases and the J segment 3 bases; nucleotides outside the gene matches: 7. The germline V gene encodes CDR1 LNHNV and CDR2 YYDKDF (reference sequence). The CDR3 nucleotides are TGTGCCACCAGCAGCGAACTAGCGGGGGGACCGACAGATACGCAGTATTTT. As protein: CATSSELAGGPTDTQYF.

This clone showed up just a few times. This chain connects TRBV2 to TRBJ2-1, with TRBD2 identical over 9 bases. The CDR3 runs to 16 residues. Germline values: CDR1 SNHLY, CDR2 FYNNEI. V was pared by 6 bases and J by 8 bases, with 14 bases of the junction left unmatched. This CDR3 reads CASSHGQRGGRDEQFF. The CDR3 DNA is TGTGCCAGCAGCCACGGACAGAGAGGCGGGAGGGATGAGCAGTTCTTC.

This chain connects TRBV5-1 to TRBJ2-2; D may be TRBD2 (5 bases). The CDR3 is 15 residues long. From germline, CDR1 is SGHRS and CDR2 YFSETQ. V lost 6 bases and J lost 0, with 12 bases in between. CDR3 DNA: TGCGCCAGCAAAAAAGCGGTAGCGAACACCGGGGAGCTGTTTTTT. Translating gives CASKKAVANTGELFF.